Listed below are T cell receptor beta chains from one sample, sequenced in a study of blood T cell repertoires in COVID-19. Method: immunoSEQ multiplex PCR; TCRdb's copy keeps in-frame clones and lacks some. Of hundreds of thousands of clones listed, just over 85% were seen once; the top ten hold approximately 1.5%. Sequences were obtained from peripheral blood. The origin of the receptors is a woman aged 25 to 39 with active or convalescent COVID-19. Both conserved end residues are part of each CDR3. The D gene is left open where the match is weak. The listing skips clone size in some rows; elsewhere it reads once, few, many or a size class.

D	J	size	V	length	DNA	CDR3
.	TRBJ2-1	.	TRBV19	12	TGTGCCAGTAGTATAGCCTTCGATGAGCAGTTCTTC	CASSIAFDEQFF
TRBD1	TRBJ2-2	.	TRBV27	13	TGTGCCAGCGGGGACAGGGCCACCGGGGAGCTGTTTTTT	CASGDRATGELFF
.	TRBJ1-2	once	TRBV5-4	13	TGTGCCAGCAGCTTGAGCAGGGACTATGGCTACACCTTC	CASSLSRDYGYTF
.	TRBJ1-6	.	TRBV4-1	16	TGCGCCAGCAGCCAAGATGTGGGCAGGGCTAATTCACCCCTCCACTTT	CASSQDVGRANSPLHF
.	TRBJ1-6	.	TRBV5-1	13	TGCGCCAGCAGCTTTTCCGATAATTCACCCCTCCACTTT	CASSFSDNSPLHF
TRBD1	TRBJ1-6	once	TRBV11-2	15	TGTGCCAGCAGCCCTCTAGACAGGGATGTGCCCCCCCTCCACTTT	CASSPLDRDVPPLHF
TRBD1	TRBJ1-1	.	TRBV13	15	TGTGCCAGCAGCTTAGTTAGGACAGGGAATCCTGAAGCTTTCTTT	CASSLVRTGNPEAFF
TRBD1	TRBJ1-1	.	TRBV20-1	10	TGCAGTGCGGGACAGGGGGAAGCTTTCTTT	CSAGQGEAFF
TRBD1	TRBJ2-2	.	TRBV29-1	15	TGCAGCGTTGGAGGACAGGGGGCGAACACCGGGGAGCTGTTTTTT	CSVGGQGANTGELFF
.	TRBJ1-1	.	TRBV3-1/TRBV3-2	14	TGTGCCAGCAGCCAGTTCGTCCTATCGACTGAAGCTTTCTTT	CASSQFVLSTEAFF
.	TRBJ1-5	.	TRBV21-1	17	TGTGCCAGCACCGCTAACACCGACTTGTATAGCAATCAGCCCCAGCATTTT	CASTANTDLYSNQPQHF
TRBD2	TRBJ2-3	.	TRBV5-1	17	TGCGCCAGCAGCTTGAAAGTCCTAGCGGAGCTCACAGATACGCAGTATTTT	CASSLKVLAELTDTQYF
TRBD1	TRBJ2-5	.	TRBV30	16	TGTGCCTGGAGTGTATCTCAGGGGGTGATCGGGGAGACCCAGTACTTC	CAWSVSQGVIGETQYF
.	TRBJ1-2	few	TRBV10-2	13	TGCGCCAGCAGTGATTCCGGGGGTGGAGGCTACACCTTC	CASSDSGGGGYTF
.	TRBJ1-1	few	TRBV19	12	TGTGCCAGTAGTAATCAGGGAACTGAAGCTTTCTTT	CASSNQGTEAFF
.	TRBJ1-1	.	TRBV2	13	TGTGCCAGCGGGTGGGGCACCTCGCCTGAAGCTTTCTTT	CASGWGTSPEAFF
TRBD1	TRBJ2-7	once	TRBV30	13	TGTGCCTGGAGCGCCGGGACAGGGTTCGAGCAGTACTTC	CAWSAGTGFEQYF
TRBD1	TRBJ1-1	.	TRBV10-3	14	TGTGCCATCAGGGGGACAGGGGGGGACACTGAAGCTTTCTTT	CAIRGTGGDTEAFF
.	TRBJ2-7	.	TRBV4-1	12	TGCGCCAGCAGCCAAGAAGGGGAAAGGCAGTACTTC	CASSQEGERQYF